The rows below give T cell receptor beta chains drawn from one sample of a study of OX40 agonist ivuxolimab in advanced cancers. TCRdb's copy holds only in-frame clones and misses some; the assay was immunoSEQ multiplex PCR. The sample records 55,000 to 80,000 clones, around 80% being singletons. The sequences come from CD4+ or CD8+ T cells sorted from blood, collected in a trial of the OX40 agonist ivuxolimab. These receptors all come from an adult with an advanced solid tumor such as melanoma, head and neck, liver or kidney cancer. Each CDR3 is given with its conserved first and last residue. The order of the fields is D gene, V gene, clone size, J gene, CDR3 protein, CDR3 DNA. D genes are given only for firm matches. Clone size is shown for a subset of rows, as once, few, many or a class of expanded clone.

>TRBD2|TRBV5-1|once|TRBJ2-1
CASSKPGLAGGGEQFF
TGCGCCAGCAGCAAACCGGGACTAGCGGGAGGTGGTGAGCAGTTCTTC
>.|TRBV20-1|once|TRBJ2-7
CSAPVEYEQYF
TGCAGTGCCCCCGTCGAATACGAGCAGTACTTC
>.|TRBV9|.|TRBJ1-1
CASNLQGDSEAFF
TGTGCCAGCAACCTTCAAGGTGACAGTGAAGCTTTCTTT
>.|TRBV10-3|.|TRBJ2-3
CAISGESAGTDTQYF
TGTGCCATCAGTGGTGAGTCGGCCGGCACAGATACGCAGTATTTT
>.|TRBV5-1|.|TRBJ1-5
CASSLDGGNQPQHF
TGCGCCAGCAGCTTGGACGGGGGCAATCAGCCCCAGCATTTT
>.|TRBV19|.|TRBJ2-5
CASSLDRQETQYF
TGTGCCAGTAGCTTGGACCGTCAAGAGACCCAGTACTTC
>.|TRBV4-2|once|TRBJ2-3
CASSQVGRGTLTDTQYF
TGTGCCAGCAGCCAAGTTGGACGGGGGACACTCACAGATACGCAGTATTTT
>TRBD1|TRBV4-1|.|TRBJ1-3
CASSQEKDRGNTIYF
TGCGCCAGCAGCCAAGAAAAGGACAGGGGAAACACCATATATTTT
>.|TRBV5-4|.|TRBJ2-1
CASSFSRVSSYNEQFF
TGTGCCAGCAGCTTCTCGCGGGTCAGCTCCTACAATGAGCAGTTCTTC
>TRBD2|TRBV7-2|.|TRBJ2-5
CASSLSGSGGQETQYF
TGTGCCAGCAGCTTGTCTGGAAGCGGGGGACAAGAGACCCAGTACTTC
>.|TRBV5-1|.|TRBJ1-1
CASSLGTVMNTEAFF
TGCGCCAGCAGCTTAGGGACGGTGATGAACACTGAAGCTTTCTTT
>.|TRBV6-5|.|TRBJ2-3
CASSYSGASTDTQYF
TGTGCCAGCAGTTACAGCGGAGCTAGCACAGATACGCAGTATTTT
>.|TRBV4-2|.|TRBJ2-1
CASSQPYNEQFF
TGTGCCAGCAGCCAACCCTACAATGAGCAGTTCTTC
>.|TRBV7-2|.|TRBJ2-4
CASSPRGGVGNIQYF
TGTGCCAGCAGCCCTCGTGGCGGGGTAGGAAACATTCAGTACTTC
>.|TRBV30|few|TRBJ2-3
CAWIVSGPRHSDTQYF
TGTGCCTGGATCGTTTCTGGACCCCGGCATTCCGATACGCAGTATTTT
>TRBD1|TRBV7-8|.|TRBJ2-7
CASRATTTGFYEQYF
TGTGCCAGCCGCGCGACGACGACAGGGTTCTACGAGCAGTACTTC
>TRBD2|TRBV19|.|TRBJ2-3
CASGGSLAGGGDTQYF
TGTGCCAGTGGAGGCAGCCTAGCGGGAGGAGGAGATACGCAGTATTTT
>.|TRBV4-1|few|TRBJ2-3
CASSQVLSTDTQYF
TGCGCCAGCAGCCAAGTCTTAAGCACAGATACGCAGTATTTT
>TRBD1|TRBV6-6|.|TRBJ1-2
CASSPGTVEYYGYTF
TGTGCCAGCAGCCCCGGGACAGTCGAATACTATGGCTACACCTTC
>.|TRBV18|.|TRBJ2-1
CASSPLDEQFF
TGTGCCAGCTCACCACTCGATGAGCAGTTCTTC
>TRBD1|TRBV5-4|once|TRBJ1-2
CASSLPLGGKYYGYTF
TGTGCCAGCAGCTTGCCCTTAGGGGGCAAGTACTATGGCTACACCTTC
>.|TRBV9|.|TRBJ1-3
CASSVGGPLDGNTIYF
TGTGCCAGCAGCGTAGGCGGCCCCTTGGACGGAAACACCATATATTTT
>.|TRBV7-8|.|TRBJ1-2
CASSAGSGRYGYTF
TGTGCCAGCAGCGCTGGTTCGGGTCGGTATGGCTACACCTTC
>.|TRBV6-5|.|TRBJ1-5
CASSKRQSLNQPQHF
TGTGCCAGCAGTAAAAGACAGTCCCTCAATCAGCCCCAGCATTTT
>.|TRBV6-1|.|TRBJ1-2
CASSEQGYSANYGYTF
TGTGCCAGCAGTGAACAGGGGTATAGTGCTAACTATGGCTACACCTTC
>.|TRBV9|.|TRBJ1-3
CASSVGRLDNTIYF
TGTGCCAGCAGCGTAGGCAGGTTAGACAACACCATATATTTT
>TRBD1|TRBV5-3|.|TRBJ2-7
CARSFRTGAYEQYF
TGTGCCAGAAGCTTCCGGACAGGGGCCTACGAGCAGTACTTC
>TRBD1|TRBV7-2|.|TRBJ1-2
CASSLEGDRVYGYTF
TGTGCCAGCAGCTTAGAAGGGGACAGGGTCTATGGCTACACCTTC
>.|TRBV25-1|.|TRBJ2-3
CASTWDSTDTQYF
TGTGCCAGCACCTGGGACTCCACAGATACGCAGTATTTT
>.|TRBV30|few|TRBJ2-7
CAWSPSYEQYF
TGTGCCTGGAGTCCATCCTACGAGCAGTACTTC
>.|TRBV21-1|few|TRBJ2-7
CASSKRQGEYYEQYF
TGTGCCAGCAGCAAAAGGCAGGGTGAATATTACGAGCAGTACTTC
>TRBD2|TRBV14|.|TRBJ2-5
CASSQRLAGGQRETQYF
TGTGCCAGCAGCCAAAGACTAGCGGGGGGCCAGCGAGAGACCCAGTACTTC
>.|TRBV6-1|few|TRBJ1-5
CASISPGPRNQPQHF
TGTGCCAGCATTAGCCCCGGGCCTAGGAATCAGCCCCAGCATTTT
>.|TRBV29-1|.|TRBJ1-3
CSVELGRSGNTIYF
TGCAGCGTTGAACTCGGCCGCTCTGGAAACACCATATATTTT
>TRBD1|TRBV9|.|TRBJ2-7
CASSKTGTGVIYEQYF
TGTGCCAGCAGCAAAACCGGGACAGGGGTGATCTACGAGCAGTACTTC
>.|TRBV11-2|.|TRBJ2-7
CASSRPARGKYEQYF
TGTGCCAGCAGCCGCCCGGCGAGGGGCAAGTACGAGCAGTACTTC
>.|TRBV30|.|TRBJ2-2
CAWREWQNTGELFF
TGTGCCTGGAGGGAGTGGCAAAACACCGGGGAGCTGTTTTTT
>.|TRBV29-1|.|TRBJ2-5
CSVEAEETQYF
TGCAGCGTTGAAGCTGAAGAGACCCAGTACTTC
>TRBD2|TRBV27|.|TRBJ2-3
CASSRSGTSGRATDTQYF
TGTGCCAGCAGCCGATCTGGGACTAGCGGGAGGGCCACAGATACGCAGTATTTT